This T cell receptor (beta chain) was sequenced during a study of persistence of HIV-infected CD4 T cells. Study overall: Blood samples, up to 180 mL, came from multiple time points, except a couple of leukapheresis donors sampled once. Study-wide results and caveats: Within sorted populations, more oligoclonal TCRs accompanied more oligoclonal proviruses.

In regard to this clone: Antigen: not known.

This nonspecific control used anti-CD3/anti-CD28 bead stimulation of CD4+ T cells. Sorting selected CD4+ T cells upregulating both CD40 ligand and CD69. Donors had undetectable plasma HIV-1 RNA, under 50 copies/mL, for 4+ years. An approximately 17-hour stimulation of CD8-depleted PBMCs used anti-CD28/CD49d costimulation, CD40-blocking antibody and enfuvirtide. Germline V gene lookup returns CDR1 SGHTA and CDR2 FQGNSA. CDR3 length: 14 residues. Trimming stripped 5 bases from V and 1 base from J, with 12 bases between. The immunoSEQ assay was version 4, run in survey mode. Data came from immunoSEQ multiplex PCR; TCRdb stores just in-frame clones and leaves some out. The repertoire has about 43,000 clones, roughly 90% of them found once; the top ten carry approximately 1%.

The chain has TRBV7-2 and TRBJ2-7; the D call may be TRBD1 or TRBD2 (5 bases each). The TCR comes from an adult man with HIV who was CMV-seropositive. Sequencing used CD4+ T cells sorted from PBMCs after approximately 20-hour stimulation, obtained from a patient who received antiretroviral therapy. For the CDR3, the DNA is TGTGCCAGCAGCCCCGGGACGATATCCTACGAGCAGTACTTC. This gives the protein CASSPGTISYEQYF.